The 14 T cell receptor beta chains presented below share a single source sample, sequenced in a study of naive and memory T cell subsets. An equimolar mix of two oligonucleotides served as the beta constant-region primer for TRBC1 and TRBC2. Nested alpha and beta constant-region primers with the SP2 primer drove four PCR rounds on ligated cDNA. In TCRdb, the UMI-ligation and nested PCR reads were re-called with MiXCR into one record per CDR3 protein. In the table there are 130,000 or so distinct CDR3 sequences, just over 35% of which are singletons. Sample: central memory CD4+ T cells from blood. These receptors were obtained from a human donor in good health.

The chain is built from TRBV10-2 and TRBJ2-7, with TRBD1 matching 9 bases. Trimming cost V 8 bases and J 6 bases; bases outside gene matches: 5. CDR3 length: 12 amino acids. Germline lookup yields CDR1 WSHSY and CDR2 SAAADI. CDR3 in amino acids: CASGDRVGEQYF. CDR3 in DNA: TGCGCCAGCGGGGACAGGGTAGGCGAGCAGTACTTC.

This chain uses TRBV18 with TRBJ1-5, with D possibly being TRBD1 (6 bases). V dropped 1 base and J dropped 7 bases, with 11 bases sitting between them. The CDR3 spans 14 residues. The germline gives CDR1 KGHSH, CDR2 LQKENI. CDR3 loop: CASSPQGVRQPQHF. DNA for the CDR3: TGTGCCAGCTCACCACAGGGGGTGCGCCAGCCCCAGCATTTT.

This clonotype has only a few counts. The chain recombines TRBV20-1 with TRBJ2-3; 8 bases match TRBD1. Germline loops: CDR1 DFQATT, CDR2 SNEGSKA (reference sequence). The CDR3 contains 18 residues. V lost 3 bases, J lost 2 bases, and 16 bases stayed unmatched. The CDR3 sequence: CSASGQGRGRFPTDTQYF. In DNA form, the CDR3 reads TGCAGTGCTAGTGGACAGGGTAGGGGCCGGTTCCCCACAGATACGCAGTATTTT.

This clonotype was recorded at least ten times. The rearrangement joins TRBV29-1 to TRBJ2-2; unclear D gene. Trimming took 2 bases from V and 6 from J, leaving 7 bases between them. This CDR3 is 12 amino acids long. Germline loops: CDR1 SQVTM, CDR2 ANQGSEA. In DNA form, the CDR3 reads TGCAGCGTTGAACGTCGCCCCGGGGAGCTGTTTTTT. Translated: CSVERRPGELFF.

The chain carries TRBV6-5 and TRBJ2-1; D may be TRBD1 (6 bases). Germline V lookup: CDR1 MNHEY, CDR2 SVGAGI. This CDR3 is 13 amino acids long. Trimming pared 6 bases from V and 4 bases from J, leaving 10 bases between. CDR3 region: CASRYREYNEQFF. Here the CDR3 DNA reads TGTGCCAGCAGATACAGGGAGTACAATGAGCAGTTCTTC.

This clonotype has a handful of counts. The chain employs TRBV29-1 and TRBJ2-3, with 14 bases that match TRBD2. The CDR3 length is 15 residues. After removal of 6 bases from V and 4 bases from J, the junction contained 6 bases not matched to a gene. Germline lookup yields CDR1 SQVTM and CDR2 ANQGSEA. The CDR3 bases are TGCAGCGTGGACAGGACTAGCGGGAGGTCAGATACGCAGTATTTT. It codes for CSVDRTSGRSDTQYF.

The chain couples TRBV28 to TRBJ2-1; 9 bases map to TRBD1. Germline assignment: CDR1 MDHEN and CDR2 SYDVKM. Trimming at V came to 4 bases and at J to 8 bases, leaving 18 bases not matched to a gene. CDR3 size: 18 residues. This CDR3 is CASSSPRSGTGRRDEQFF. In DNA form, the CDR3 reads TGTGCCAGCAGTTCCCCCCGTTCGGGGACAGGGCGTAGGGATGAGCAGTTCTTC. Using reference TRBV28 and TRBJ2-1 for the parts outside the CDR3, the full variable domain is DVKVTQSSRYLVKRTGEKVFLECVQDMDHENMFWYRQDPGLGLRLIYFSYDVKMKEKGDIPEGYSVSREKKERFSLILESASTNQTSMYLCASSSPRSGTGRRDEQFFGPGTRLTVL.

The table lists this clonotype with a few counts. The genes are TRBV7-8 and TRBJ2-1; 9 nucleotides agree with TRBD2. Trimming removed 5 bases from V and 7 bases from J; junction bases left unmatched: 15. This CDR3 contains 17 residues. Germline CDR1 reads SGHVS; CDR2 reads FQNEAQ. The CDR3 nucleotides are TGTGCCAGCAGCCCCCTCGAAGGCGGGAGGGCCGGTAATGAGCAGTTCTTC. Translating it yields CASSPLEGGRAGNEQFF.

This chain connects TRBV4-3 to TRBJ2-2, with D possibly being TRBD2 (5 bases). The CDR3 runs to 14 residues. V was shortened by 0 bases and J by 6 bases, with 8 bases between the two germline ends. From germline, CDR1 is LGHNA and CDR2 YSLEER. CDR3 sequence (DNA): TGCGCCAGCAGCCAAGATGAGGGCTCCGGGGAGCTGTTTTTT. Its protein product is CASSQDEGSGELFF.

In DNA, the CDR3 is TGTGCCATCTTCGCACAGAATAGCAATCAGCCCCAGCATTTT. It encodes CAIFAQNSNQPQHF. The chain joins TRBV28 to TRBJ1-5; D not resolved. This CDR3 comprises 14 residues. Trimming took 10 bases from V and 0 from J, leaving 13 bases between them. Germline values: CDR1 MDHEN, CDR2 SYDVKM.

This chain joins TRBV20-1 and TRBJ2-4; D is unresolved. In germline, CDR1 is DFQATT, CDR2 SNEGSKA (reference sequence). Trimming shortened V by 0 bases and J by 5 bases, and 11 bases separated the two germline ends. The CDR3 sequence is 14 residues long. The CDR3, as DNA: TGCAGTGCTAGAGAGGGGTTTCTCCAAAACATTCAGTACTTC. Translation gives CSAREGFLQNIQYF.

The chain joins TRBV27 to TRBJ2-7, with a tentative D call TRBD1 (5 bases). There are 15 residues in the CDR3. V was trimmed by 4 bases and J by 5 bases, leaving 18 bases between them. CDR1 MNHEY and CDR2 SMNVEV come from the germline V gene (reference sequence). The CDR3 here is CASSSNFVGVDEQYF. The CDR3 DNA reads as TGTGCCAGCAGTTCCAACTTCGTAGGGGTAGACGAGCAGTACTTC.

The chain couples TRBV12-3 or TRBV12-4 to TRBJ1-5; D call uncertain. There are 15 residues in the CDR3. Trimming stripped 5 bases from V and 4 bases from J, with 15 bases between. The CDR3 here is CASSPVGRGNQPQHF. In DNA, the CDR3 is TGTGCCAGCAGTCCAGTTGGGCGGGGAAATCAGCCCCAGCATTTT.

With respect to this clonotype: Sequence at one end of the junction differs from germline and may be a read error. The chain couples TRBV7-7 to TRBJ2-3, with D maybe TRBD1 (6 bases). CDR1 SSHAT and CDR2 FNYEAQ come from the germline V gene (reference sequence). This CDR3 spans 13 amino acids. The CDR3 nucleotides read TGTGCTAGCAGCGCAGGGGGCACAGATACGCAGTATTTT. This sequence encodes CASSAGGTDTQYF.